This T cell receptor beta chain appears in the sequencing data of a study of cytomegalovirus exposure and HLA in healthy donors. This cohort consisted of healthy bone marrow donors. These donors counted as nominally healthy when sampled, but unrecorded immune exposures were likely. A multiplex PCR was run with 60 Vbeta primers and 13 Jbeta primers. Some clones are missing from TCRdb's copy, which holds only in-frame ones; the method was immunoSEQ multiplex PCR. The table lists some 130,000 clones, roughly four fifths of them singletons. A note on this clone: What it recognizes is unknown.

Study-wide results and limits: Cytomegalovirus-associated status was assigned to around 160 TCR beta chains.

The length of the CDR3 is 17 residues. V was shortened by 1 base and J by 0 bases, with 13 bases between the two germline ends. The germline CDR1 and CDR2 sequences are SQVTM and ANQGSEA. V usage is TRBV29-1 and J usage is TRBJ2-6; D is perhaps TRBD1 (6 bases). The TCR was taken from a man aged 30 to 39 in good health and CMV-seronegative. The sample comprised PBMCs. The CDR3 sequence: CSVEVGQSRSGANVLTF. CDR3 nucleotide sequence: TGCAGCGTTGAAGTTGGACAGTCTCGCTCTGGGGCCAACGTCCTGACTTTC.